This TCR beta chain comes out of a study of blood T cell repertoires in COVID-19. About the research overall: Samples representing acute and convalescent COVID-19 were sourced from the United States, Italy and Spain. From T cells, B-cell-depleted T cells, or PBMCs came the material, which was cDNA or gDNA.

V was trimmed by 5 bases and J by 2 bases, leaving 15 bases between them. The germline gives CDR1 SGHTA, CDR2 FQGTGA. The CDR3 extends over 15 amino acids. How the authors handled the data: Estimation of nucleated cell counts was performed using reference gene primer amplification. Profiling relied on immunoSEQ multiplex PCR, and the TCRdb table lists in-frame clones only, not all of them. Clonal size and the V and J genes are those of that table, whereas D and trimming came from the DNA. The sample lists over 300,000 clones, about 89% occurring once. The sample comprised peripheral blood. The receptor's source is a man younger than 35 who had recovered from COVID-19. The chain couples TRBV7-3 to TRBJ1-2; D is possibly TRBD1 (5 bases). The CDR3 nucleotides read TGTGCCAGCAGCCAAGATCCCGCAGGGAACTATGGCTACACCTTC. Translated, it gives CASSQDPAGNYGYTF. The variable domain in full, with the rest retrieved from reference TRBV7-3 and TRBJ1-2, is GAGVSQTPSNKVTEKGKYVELRCDPISGHTALYWYRQSLGQGPEFLIYFQGTGAADDSGLPNDRFFAVRPEGSVSTLKIQRTERGDSAVYLCASSQDPAGNYGYTFGSGTRLTVV.